The clone carrying this T cell receptor (beta chain) was found many times. Its antigen is currently unknown. Unique molecular identifiers featured in how the TCRbeta library was prepared. TCRdb reprocessed the PCR reads via MiXCR and lists one record per CDR3 protein. This table holds about 300,000 distinct CDR3 sequences, roughly a tenth found once. The data are from a study of T-cell reconstitution after alpha-beta-depleted transplantation in children. V was clipped by 1 base and J by 0 bases; unmatched bases: 3. The germline CDR1 and CDR2 sequences are DFQATT and SNEGSKA (reference sequence). The CDR3 runs 14 residues. Regarding the study as a whole: At day 60, the high TCRbeta diversity found in some patients originated from recipient T cells and thymic progenitors that had survived. Newly made T cells mostly supplied T-cell counts and diversity one year after transplant.

The sequence came from a boy under three years old with acute myeloid leukemia, due to receive a stem cell transplant. The genes are TRBV20-1 and TRBJ2-7; 7 bases are shared with TRBD2. Sequences were derived from PBMCs, sampled before TCRalphabeta/CD19-depleted stem cell transplant. The CDR3 reads CSARVASGSYEQYF. CDR3 coding DNA: TGCAGTGCTAGAGTGGCTAGCGGCTCCTACGAGCAGTACTTC.